The table lists the clone carrying this TCR beta chain with a few counts. The CDR3 has 16 residues. Per the germline V gene, CDR1 is MNHEY and CDR2 is SVGAGI. The V segment lost 4 bases and the J segment 0 bases; nucleotides outside the gene matches: 5. The data are from a study of patients and donors after allogeneic stem cell transplantation. TCRdb processed the RT-PCR reads anew with MiXCR; each CDR3 protein has one entry. Altogether more than 850,000 distinct CDR3 sequences are present, 18% being singletons, with the ten largest covering under 6.5%. The genes are TRBV6-5 and TRBJ1-1; 10 nucleotides match TRBD1. The specimen was blood, either unsorted or a sorted T cell fraction (not recorded which). This TCR was recovered from a human donor who was either an allogeneic HSCT recipient or a stem cell or donor lymphocyte infusion donor (not recorded which). It is not recorded whose cells these are; they may come from a transplant donor. CDR3 sequence (DNA): TGTGCCAGCAGTTTCGGGGGGACAGGGGTGAACACTGAAGCTTTCTTT. Translating gives CASSFGGTGVNTEAFF.